The source of this T cell receptor (beta chain) is a study of CD8 T cells in Susac syndrome (dated by TCRdb to between 2019 and 2020). General notes on the study: Among the Susac syndrome patients who were sequenced, clinically active disease was present in over 5 and clinical remission was observed in roughly eight. Repertoire sequencing was used to test whether CD8+ T cell activation and differentiation in Susac syndrome was antigen driven. At blood withdrawal, Susac syndrome patients were therapy-naive, treated with corticosteroids (with IVIg additionally given to some), or treated with IVIg alone.

Peripheral blood CD8+ and CD4+ T cells from healthy donors, Susac syndrome patients and multiple sclerosis patients were profiled using high-throughput TCR beta sequencing. Susac syndrome patients met recently defined diagnostic criteria for definite or probable disease. Bulk CD8+ and CD4+ T cells were purified by magnetic negative isolation, whereas CD8+ TEMRA cells were enriched by FACS. Blood was drawn into EDTA tubes, processed within 24 hours, and PBMCs were isolated by density gradient centrifugation. PBMCs intended for TCR sequencing were frozen in liquid nitrogen and were later thawed in a 37 degrees C water bath. Purity of sorted or isolated CD4+, CD8+ and CD8+ TEMRA cells was at least 90%. A word on this clonotype: Its antigen remains undetermined. No much larger clone exists at a distance of one base, and base qualities are not known.

RNA was extracted with the RNeasy kit and roughly 0.45 to 1 ug was reverse transcribed using random hexamers. The immunoSEQ multiplex PCR assay, which covers 54 Vbeta and 13 Jbeta segments, was used to amplify TCR beta CDR3 regions. To correct PCR amplification bias, a synthetic template baseline was used for both primer optimization and computational correction. In the original analysis: Reads were annotated to V, D and J genes according to IMGT and were analyzed with immunoSEQ Analyzer, with only productive sequences retained. To calculate clonality, Shannon entropy was normalized by log2 of the number of productive unique sequences and then subtracted from one. Public and private clones were assessed among the 100 most prevalent clones of each patient and control. Clones were defined as Susac-specific when absent from the healthy and MS cohorts, from about 1,100 published viral clones and from other ImmuneACCESS disease sequences. The public sequencing data were trimmed at Q25 with fastp and processed into clonotypes with MiXCR by TCRdb, which kept only in-frame beta chains. Here each entry gathers all rows of one CDR3 protein and keeps the most common genes and DNA. TCRdb, not the authors, supplied the V and J calls. This sample is represented by 150,000 to 200,000 distinct CDR3 sequences; 90% to 97% of them were singletons. 0.1% to 0.15% of the sample comes from the top ten.

The research as a whole found: In the CD4+ T cell repertoire of Susac syndrome patients, clonal expansion was not detected. The number of individuals in the TCR sequencing and HLA analysis was acknowledged as relatively small.

CDR1 GTSNPN and CDR2 SVGIG are derived from the germline V gene (reference sequence). Including the terminal cysteine and phenylalanine, the CDR3 comprises 12 residues. Kept here is only the CDR3 DNA, which spans 36 bases and is read in frame from base 1. Trimming takes 0 bases from V and 7 bases from J, and the germline ends sit 9 bases apart. The TCR originated in a human donor with Susac syndrome. The sample taken for sequencing was CD4+ T cells from PBMCs. The V and J segments used are TRBV30 and TRBJ1-1, with no confident D gene call. The DNA sequence follows: TGTGCCTGGAGTGTGGGCGACTTTGAAGCTTTCTTT. Translated, it reads CAWSVGDFEAFF.